This T cell receptor (beta chain) was sequenced in a study of molecular identifiers for immune sequencing clone quantification. From the PCR reads, TCRdb called clonotypes with MiXCR, one entry per CDR3 protein. The sample carries about 640,000 distinct CDR3 sequences, less than 20% recorded once. This clonotype came up many times. The sample was naive CD8+ T cells from blood, with Jurkat cell RNA spiked in. Specified subset: FACS-sorted CD8+CD4-CCR7+CD45RA+ naive T cells. The TCR comes from a human donor in good health. Some libraries in this study had Jurkat cell RNA spiked in.

The CDR3 sequence: CASSLAMGEPQETQYF. The CDR3 DNA reads TGTGCCAGCAGCTTAGCGATGGGAGAACCTCAAGAGACCCAGTACTTC. The chain joins TRBV7-6 to TRBJ2-5, with a weak D call TRBD2 (5 bases). Between the trimmed V and J ends, which lost 0 bases and 2 bases, there was a span of 13 bases. Germline values: CDR1 SGHVS, CDR2 FNYEAQ. There are 16 residues in the CDR3.